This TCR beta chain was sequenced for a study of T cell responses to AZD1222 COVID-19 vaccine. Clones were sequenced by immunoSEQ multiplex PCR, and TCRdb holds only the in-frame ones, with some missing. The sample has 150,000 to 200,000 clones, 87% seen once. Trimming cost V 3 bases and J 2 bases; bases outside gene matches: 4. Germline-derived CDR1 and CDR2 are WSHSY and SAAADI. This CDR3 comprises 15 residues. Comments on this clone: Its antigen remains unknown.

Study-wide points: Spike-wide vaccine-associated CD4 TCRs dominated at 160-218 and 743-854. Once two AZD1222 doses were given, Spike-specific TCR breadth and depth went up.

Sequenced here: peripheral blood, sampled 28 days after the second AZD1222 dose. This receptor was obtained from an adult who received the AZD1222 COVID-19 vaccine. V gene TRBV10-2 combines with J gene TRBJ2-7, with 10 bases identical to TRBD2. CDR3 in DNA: TGCGCCAGCAGTGAAACTAGCGGGGCTACCTACGAGCAGTACTTC. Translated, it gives CASSETSGATYEQYF.